The 32 T cell receptor beta chains below all came from one sample that was sequenced in a study of Ad26.COV2.S vaccination and SARS-CoV-2 variants. Sample treatment: about 20 received Ad26.COV2.S at low or high dose, single or two shots; 5 received placebo; per-sample allocation not given. It was on day 63 after the first vaccine or placebo injection that samples were taken. TCRdb's table, derived via immunoSEQ multiplex PCR, lists solely in-frame clones and lacks some. The repertoire includes some 340,000 clones, around four fifths of them detected once, and approximately 2.2% sits in the top ten. The source material was peripheral blood, sampled in a trial of Ad26.COV2.S vaccine versus placebo. The receptors originated from a person aged 18-60 years who received the Ad26.COV2.S COVID-19 vaccine or a placebo.

On this clone: The same CDR3 can be traced to other DNA sequences in this sample. The V and J genes are TRBV3-1 (or the pseudogene TRBV3-2) and TRBJ2-7, with D unclear. The V end was cut by 1 base, the J end by 1 base, with 2 bases between. The CDR3 totals 12 residues. In germline, CDR1 is LGHDT, CDR2 YNNKEL (reference sequence). As DNA, the CDR3 is TGTGCCAGCAGCCAAGTGTCCTACGAGCAGTACTTC. Translating gives CASSQVSYEQYF.

This CDR3 is CASSRATGGREKLFF. CDR3 nucleotides: TGTGCCAGCAGCAGGGCGACAGGGGGCCGTGAAAAACTGTTTTTT. The chain combines TRBV7-9 with TRBJ1-4; TRBD1 matches 10 bases. Germline V CDR1 and CDR2: SEHNR, FQNEAQ (reference sequence). Losses at the gene ends were 5 bases for V and 7 bases for J; bases not matched to a gene: 7. CDR3 size: 15 residues.

The genes are TRBV24-1 and TRBJ1-2; D is possibly TRBD1 (6 bases). Germline CDR1 and CDR2: KGHDR and SFDVKD. V was trimmed by 7 bases and J by 1 base, leaving 12 bases between them. The CDR3 has 14 residues. CDR3 DNA sequence: TGTGCCACCAGCGGGACAACATATAACTATGGCTACACCTTC. Translation: CATSGTTYNYGYTF.

As to this clone: Relative to the germline gene, one junction end is altered; a read error may explain this. This chain uses TRBV7-7 with TRBJ2-5; D possibly uses TRBD1 or TRBD2 (6 bases each). The CDR3 consists of 14 residues. Per germline, CDR1 SSHAT and CDR2 FNYEAQ (reference sequence). In DNA, the CDR3 is TGTGCTAGCAGCCCCCGGTGGGGGGCAGAGACCCAGTACTTC. Its protein product is CASSPRWGAETQYF.

The chain couples TRBV19 to TRBJ1-5; maybe TRBD1 (5 bases). The V and J ends lost 10 bases and 7 bases respectively, with 20 bases between them. Germline lookup yields CDR1 LNHDA and CDR2 SQIVND (reference sequence). The CDR3 has 14 residues. The CDR3 here is CATSAGAGGQPQHF. DNA for the CDR3: TGTGCCACCTCCGCTGGGGCCGGGGGGCAGCCCCAGCATTTT.

This clone was recorded once. This chain links TRBV7-7 with TRBJ1-1, with TRBD1 matching over 7 bases. The V segment lost 5 bases and the J segment 9 bases; nucleotides outside the gene matches: 15. The CDR3 consists of 15 residues. Germline loops: CDR1 SSHAT, CDR2 FNYEAQ (reference sequence). CDR3: CASSPLVGRDRKAFF. DNA of the CDR3: TGTGCCAGCAGCCCCCTAGTCGGGCGGGACAGAAAAGCTTTCTTT.

The chain joins TRBV5-1 to TRBJ2-5; 10 positions agree with TRBD2. V lost 4 bases, J lost 2 bases, and 11 bases stayed unmatched. From germline, CDR1 is SGHRS and CDR2 YFSETQ. The CDR3 consists of 17 residues. The CDR3 is CASSRSPSGGSQETQYF. The CDR3 nucleotides read TGCGCCAGCAGCCGGTCCCCTAGCGGGGGATCACAAGAGACCCAGTACTTC.

This clone was detected only a few times. Within the sample, other DNA sequences also encode this same CDR3. The CDR3 loop is CASSYRTGYGYTF. The CDR3 DNA sequence: TGTGCCAGCAGTTACCGGACAGGCTATGGCTACACCTTC. The chain uses TRBV6-5 and TRBJ1-2; 7 positions agree with TRBD1. Losses at the gene ends were 2 bases for V and 4 bases for J; bases not matched to a gene: 1. Germline V gives CDR1 MNHEY, CDR2 SVGAGI. The CDR3 covers 13 residues.

The chain combines TRBV10-3 with TRBJ2-7; TRBD1 matches 9 bases. Germline V gene lookup returns CDR1 ENHRY and CDR2 SYGVKD. The V and J ends lost 3 bases and 0 bases, in that order; junction bases with no gene match: 6. This CDR3 spans 16 amino acids. The CDR3, as DNA: TGTGCCATCAGTGACCCCGACAGGGGGTTCTCCTACGAGCAGTACTTC. Translating gives CAISDPDRGFSYEQYF.

The chain joins TRBV5-1 to TRBJ2-3; 13 nucleotides agree with TRBD2. The J segment lost 3 bases and the V segment lost 4 bases, leaving 8 bases of the junction unmatched. The CDR3 sequence is 17 residues long. Germline CDR1 and CDR2: SGHRS and YFSETQ. CDR3 bases: TGCGCCAGCAGCCCCACTAGCGGGGGGGCGGGGACAGATACGCAGTATTTT. Encoded protein: CASSPTSGGAGTDTQYF.

This chain joins TRBV5-4 and TRBJ2-5; tentatively, D is TRBD1 or TRBD2 (5 bases each). Trimming stripped 4 bases from V and 5 bases from J, with 15 bases between. This CDR3 is built from 14 residues. CDR1 is SGHNT and CDR2 is YYREEE in the germline V gene (reference sequence). The CDR3 sequence: CASSLGDRSETQYF. The CDR3 DNA is TGTGCCAGCAGCCTGGGGGATAGATCTGAGACCCAGTACTTC.

V is TRBV7-2 and J is TRBJ2-2; no definite D call. The CDR3 runs to 18 residues. Germline CDR1 and CDR2: SGHTA and FQGNSA. Between the trimmed V and J ends, which lost 1 base and 0 bases, there was a span of 15 bases. The CDR3 bases are TGTGCCAGCAGCTTAGGGCTAAGCGATATGGCGAACACCGGGGAGCTGTTTTTT. Residues: CASSLGLSDMANTGELFF.

The gene calls are TRBV12-3 or TRBV12-4 and TRBJ2-7, with a weak D call TRBD1 (6 bases). The CDR3 spans 12 residues. Trimming removed 5 bases at V and 3 bases at J, with 8 bases between. The CDR3 region has the DNA TGTGCCAGCAGTACAGGGCTCTACGAGCAGTACTTC. This gives the protein CASSTGLYEQYF.

The genes are TRBV6-5 and TRBJ2-3; possibly TRBD1 for D (6 bases). Trimming cost V 6 bases and J 0 bases, with 13 bases left between them. CDR3 length equals 15 residues. CDR1 is MNHEY and CDR2 is SVGAGI in the germline V gene. CDR3: CASRYRERSTDTQYF. The CDR3 DNA is TGTGCCAGCAGGTACAGGGAGAGGAGCACAGATACGCAGTATTTT.

V usage is TRBV3-1 (or the pseudogene TRBV3-2) and J usage is TRBJ1-2; D is perhaps TRBD1 (6 bases). This CDR3 has 14 residues. The V and J ends lost 4 bases and 6 bases respectively, with 15 bases between them. Germline CDR1 is LGHDT and CDR2 is YNNKEL (reference sequence). The DNA of the CDR3 is TGTGCCAGCAGCCTAACGCAGGGGAGGCATGGCTACACCTTC. Translated, it gives CASSLTQGRHGYTF.

V and J are TRBV7-2 and TRBJ2-1; D ambiguous. The V gene's germline CDR1 is SGHTA and CDR2 FQGNSA. CDR3 length equals 14 residues. Trimming stripped 1 base from V and 5 bases from J, with 9 bases between. The CDR3 bases are TGTGCCAGCAGCTTAGATAGGAGCCACAATGAGCAGTTCTTC. As protein: CASSLDRSHNEQFF. The full variable domain, in which reference TRBV7-2 and TRBJ2-1 provide the parts outside the CDR3, is GAGVSQSPSNKVTEKGKDVELRCDPISGHTALYWYRQSLGQGLEFLIYFQGNSAPDKSGLPSDRFSAERTGGSVSTLTIQRTQQEDSAVYLCASSLDRSHNEQFFGPGTRLTVL.

The V gene is TRBV6-1, the J gene TRBJ1-1; D gene uncertain. The germline V gene encodes CDR1 MNHNS and CDR2 SASEGT. With 3 bases removed from V and 1 base from J, the gap between germline ends came to 9 bases. There are 14 residues in the CDR3. CDR3 DNA sequence: TGTGCCAGCAGTGACGACAAGAGGAACACTGAAGCTTTCTTT. It is translated as CASSDDKRNTEAFF.

The chain couples TRBV28 to TRBJ1-2; perhaps TRBD1 as D (5 bases). V dropped 8 bases and J dropped 4 bases, with 17 bases sitting between them. The germline CDR1 and CDR2 sequences are MDHEN and SYDVKM. CDR3 length: 14 residues. CDR3 loop: CASLYDRTSYGYTF. The CDR3 region has the DNA TGTGCCAGCTTATACGACCGGACAAGCTATGGCTACACCTTC.

The genes are TRBV30 and TRBJ1-6; D unclear. Trimming stripped 2 bases from V and 10 bases from J, with 12 bases between. Germline V gene data show CDR1 as GTSNPN and CDR2 as SVGIG (reference sequence). The CDR3 spans 13 residues. CDR3 nucleotide sequence: TGTGCCTGGAGTACGGAGGTGGGCTCACCCCTCCACTTT. This encodes CAWSTEVGSPLHF.

The chain carries TRBV7-8 and TRBJ2-7; 7 nucleotides match TRBD1. This CDR3 is 14 amino acids long. Germline CDR1 reads SGHVS; CDR2 reads FQNEAQ. J was trimmed by 3 bases and V by 4 bases; bases with no gene match: 6. The CDR3 DNA follows: TGTGCCAGCAGCTACAGGGGCGGCAACTACGAGCAGTACTTC. This translates into CASSYRGGNYEQYF. Based on the CDR3 plus reference TRBV7-8 and TRBJ2-7, the full variable domain is GAGVSQSPRYKVAKRGQDVALRCDPISGHVSLFWYQQALGQGPEFLTYFQNEAQLDKSGLPSDRFFAERPEGSVSTLKIQRTQQEDSAVYLCASSYRGGNYEQYFGPGTRLTVT.

This chain joins TRBV9 and TRBJ1-3; TRBD1 matches 7 bases. This CDR3 has 15 residues. The junction had 6 bases not matched to a gene; V was cut back by 3 bases and J by 3 bases. CDR1 is SGDLS, CDR2 YYNGEE, per germline. The CDR3 region is CASSATGTLGNTIYF. Here the CDR3 DNA reads TGTGCCAGCAGCGCGACAGGGACTCTTGGAAACACCATATATTTT.

The chain combines TRBV28 with TRBJ1-3, with TRBD1 matching 7 bases. Germline V gene sequence: CDR1 MDHEN, CDR2 SYDVKM. The CDR3 loop spans 15 amino acids. V was pared by 5 bases and J by 4 bases, with 8 bases of the junction left unmatched. This CDR3 reads CASSPGQNYGNTIYF. The CDR3 DNA sequence: TGTGCCAGCAGTCCGGGACAGAACTACGGAAACACCATATATTTT.

This sequence joins TRBV11-3 and TRBJ2-1; D ambiguous. This CDR3 is built from 14 residues. Germline V CDR1 and CDR2: SGHNT, YENEEA. Trimming removed 7 bases from V and 3 bases from J, with 13 bases in between. The CDR3 sequence is CASTLESFYNEQFF. CDR3 in DNA: TGTGCCAGCACTCTAGAATCATTCTACAATGAGCAGTTCTTC.

This clone was observed a handful of times. The V gene is TRBV5-1, the J gene TRBJ2-2; no firm D call. Trimming cost V 0 bases and J 1 base, with 4 bases left between them. The V gene's germline CDR1 is SGHRS and CDR2 YFSETQ. CDR3 size: 14 residues. Here the CDR3 reads CASSLALNTGELFF. CDR3 DNA: TGCGCCAGCAGCTTGGCATTGAACACCGGGGAGCTGTTTTTT.

This clone was counted only a few times. The rearrangement uses TRBV11-2 and TRBJ1-6; D uncertain. The CDR3 spans 15 residues. Trimming removed 1 base at V and 3 bases at J, with 7 bases between. From germline, CDR1 is SGHAT and CDR2 FQNNGV. CDR3 nucleotide sequence: TGTGCCAGCAGCTTAGGAGGGTTCTATAATTCACCCCTCCACTTT. Translation gives CASSLGGFYNSPLHF.

The chain employs TRBV30 and TRBJ1-4; D remains ambiguous. This CDR3 is built from 15 residues. CDR1 and CDR2 from the germline V gene are GTSNPN and SVGIG (reference sequence). V lost 1 base and J 7 bases, leaving 16 bases between the germline ends. CDR3 sequence (DNA): TGTGCCTGGAGTGATGAGGGAGTAATCAGTGAAAAACTGTTTTTT. This encodes CAWSDEGVISEKLFF.

This clone was picked up a small number of times. J is TRBJ1-2 and V is TRBV27, with no clear D. The germline V and J ends were trimmed by 3 bases and 4 bases, with 9 bases remaining between them. CDR3 size: 13 residues. Germline CDR1 is MNHEY and CDR2 is SMNVEV (reference sequence). This CDR3 reads CASSLGRLYGYTF. The DNA for the CDR3 is TGTGCCAGCAGTTTGGGCAGACTCTATGGCTACACCTTC.

The CDR3 sequence is CASSWGTGTYEQYF. Written as DNA, the CDR3 is TGCGCCAGCAGTTGGGGGACAGGGACCTACGAGCAGTACTTC. The rearrangement joins TRBV5-1 to TRBJ2-7, with 9 bases that match TRBD1. Trimming cost V 5 bases and J 2 bases; bases outside gene matches: 5. The germline gives CDR1 SGHRS, CDR2 YFSETQ. The CDR3 has 14 residues.

The J gene is TRBJ2-2, the V gene TRBV7-3; the D gene is possibly TRBD2 (8 bases). V gave up 5 bases and J gave up 5 bases, with 24 bases separating them. Looked up from germline, CDR1 is SGHTA and CDR2 is FQGTGA. The CDR3 covers 18 residues. The CDR3 nucleotides are TGTGCCAGCAGCCCCGTATACCGACAGGGCGGGGGGACCGGGGAGCTGTTTTTT. This gives the protein CASSPVYRQGGGTGELFF.

The CDR3 sequence is CASSLAPSGGVPGQYF. CDR3 in DNA: TGCGCCAGCAGCTTGGCTCCTAGCGGGGGGGTTCCTGGTCAGTACTTC. The chain is built from TRBV5-1 and TRBJ2-4, with 12 bases fitting TRBD2. The CDR3 is 16 residues long. J was trimmed by 12 bases and V by 0 bases; bases with no gene match: 10. Germline V gene lookup returns CDR1 SGHRS and CDR2 YFSETQ.

CDR3 DNA sequence: TGCGCCAGCAGCTTGTCGGGGGGCCGTACAAGTGAGCAGTTCTTC. Amino acid sequence: CASSLSGGRTSEQFF. This chain connects TRBV5-1 to TRBJ2-1; a possible D gene is TRBD2 (7 bases). Germline V gene data show CDR1 as SGHRS and CDR2 as YFSETQ. The CDR3 is 15 amino acids. Trimming took off 1 base at V and 9 bases at J, with 17 bases between the two ends.

This clone has a single count. The chain has TRBV7-2 and TRBJ2-7; D uncertain. The CDR3 loop spans 14 amino acids. Germline V lookup: CDR1 SGHTA, CDR2 FQGNSA. With 6 bases removed from V and 1 base from J, the gap between germline ends came to 13 bases. CDR3 sequence (DNA): TGTGCCAGCAGTCCCACACAGACATCCTACGAGCAGTACTTC. Encoded protein: CASSPTQTSYEQYF.